Sequencing of this TCR beta chain was carried out in a study of cytomegalovirus exposure and HLA in healthy donors. Whole-study context: For the approximately 390 genotyped donors, roughly 80% fell within the Caucasian-associated ancestry cluster.

The study ran its PCR with 60 Vbeta and 13 Jbeta primers. Generated by immunoSEQ multiplex PCR, the TCRdb table keeps only in-frame clones and is missing some. The profile covers tens of thousands of clones, with around 77% appearing a single time and around 6% taken by the ten largest. The receptor was isolated from a man between 45 and 60 years old in good health and CMV-seronegative. The sample taken for sequencing was PBMCs.

The CDR3 region is CSVETRDRGGPYEQYF. CDR3 DNA: TGCAGCGTTGAGACTAGGGACAGGGGGGGTCCCTACGAGCAGTACTTC. The chain carries TRBV29-1 and TRBJ2-7, with TRBD1 matching over 11 bases. Germline CDR1 reads SQVTM; CDR2 reads ANQGSEA. The V segment lost 3 bases and the J segment 2 bases; nucleotides outside the gene matches: 9. There are 16 residues in the CDR3.